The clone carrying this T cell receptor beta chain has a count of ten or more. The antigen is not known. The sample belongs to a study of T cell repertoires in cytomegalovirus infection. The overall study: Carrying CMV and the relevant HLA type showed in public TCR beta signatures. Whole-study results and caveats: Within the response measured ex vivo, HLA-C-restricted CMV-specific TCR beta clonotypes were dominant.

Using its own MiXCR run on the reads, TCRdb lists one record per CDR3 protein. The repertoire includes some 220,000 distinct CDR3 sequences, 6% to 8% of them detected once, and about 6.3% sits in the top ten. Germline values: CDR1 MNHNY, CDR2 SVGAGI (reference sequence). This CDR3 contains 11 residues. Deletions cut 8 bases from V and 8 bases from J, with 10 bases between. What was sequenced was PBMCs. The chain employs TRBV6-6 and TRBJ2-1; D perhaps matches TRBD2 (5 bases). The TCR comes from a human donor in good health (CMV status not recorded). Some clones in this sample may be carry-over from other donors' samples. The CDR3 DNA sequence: TGTGCCAGCCCGGGAATATATGAGCAGTTCTTC. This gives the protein CASPGIYEQFF.